The rows below give T cell receptor beta chains drawn from one sample of a study of vaccination and CD4 T cells after COVID-19. What these receptors recognize is not known. MiXCR, run by TCRdb on the PCR reads, gives a single entry per CDR3 protein. This table has roughly 11,000 distinct CDR3 sequences, under 35% appearing once. Sequenced: CD4+ T cells from blood, cultured in vitro. These receptors were taken from a human donor in good health. Both conserved end residues are part of each CDR3. The D gene is left open where the match is weak. Expanded clones get a size class; other rows say once, few or many, or leave the size out.

clone_size j_call d_call v_call cdr3_aa cdr3_nt
. TRBJ2-3 . TRBV6-5 CASSYSDTQYF TGTGCCAGCAGTTACTCTGATACGCAGTATTTT
medium-sized TRBJ2-5 TRBD2 TRBV20-1 CSARHRAGGETQYF TGCAGTGCTAGACACCGAGCGGGAGGGGAGACCCAGTACTTC
few TRBJ2-5 TRBD2 TRBV6-1 CASSDLAGVPETQYF TGTGCCAGCAGTGATCTAGCGGGGGTTCCAGAGACCCAGTACTTC
few TRBJ2-7 TRBD2 TRBV25-1 CASSSRGSGYYEQYF TGTGCCAGCAGTTCCCGGGGTAGCGGGTACTACGAGCAGTACTTC
few TRBJ2-5 . TRBV6-1 CASLLGRETQYF TGTGCCAGCCTACTAGGAAGGGAGACCCAGTACTTC
medium-sized TRBJ1-2 . TRBV20-1 CSARGGGDYGYTF TGCAGTGCTAGAGGAGGCGGGGACTATGGCTACACCTTC
. TRBJ2-3 . TRBV2 CASSEGGYTDTQYF TGTGCCAGCAGTGAAGGCGGTTACACAGATACGCAGTATTTT
. TRBJ2-5 TRBD1 TRBV18 CASSRDSYQETQYF TGTGCCAGCTCGAGGGACAGTTACCAAGAGACCCAGTACTTC
. TRBJ2-2 TRBD2 TRBV9 CASTHNAGASTGELFF TGTGCCAGCACCCACAACGCGGGAGCTAGTACCGGGGAGCTGTTTTTT
few TRBJ2-2 TRBD2 TRBV7-9 CASSIKTSGGNTGELFF TGTGCCAGCAGCATTAAAACTAGCGGGGGGAACACCGGGGAGCTGTTTTTT
few TRBJ2-7 TRBD2 TRBV27 CASSLLLAGYSYEQYF TGTGCCAGCAGTTTACTCTTAGCGGGCTACTCCTACGAGCAGTACTTC
. TRBJ2-1 TRBD1 TRBV6-1 CASNIRQGSYNEQFF TGTGCCAGCAATATCCGACAGGGCAGCTACAATGAGCAGTTCTTC
few TRBJ1-2 . TRBV30 CAWRGQVGGYTF TGTGCCTGGAGGGGGCAGGTTGGGGGCTACACCTTC
few TRBJ1-5 . TRBV7-2 CASSFRADAHQPQHF TGTGCCAGCAGCTTTCGGGCCGACGCCCATCAGCCCCAGCATTTT
. TRBJ2-1 TRBD2 TRBV7-3 CASSLTLGGDANNEQFF TGTGCCAGCAGCTTAACGTTGGGAGGGGACGCCAACAATGAGCAGTTCTTC
few TRBJ2-1 TRBD2 TRBV7-9 CASSLGTGGNEQFF TGTGCCAGCAGCTTAGGGACGGGAGGCAATGAGCAGTTCTTC
medium-sized TRBJ2-5 TRBD2 TRBV28 CASSPRRSGRKETQYF TGTGCCAGCAGTCCCCGGAGGAGCGGGAGAAAAGAGACCCAGTACTTC